One sample yielded the 23 T cell receptor beta chains listed below, sequenced in a study of cytomegalovirus exposure and HLA in healthy donors. With 60 Vbeta and 13 Jbeta primers, the PCR was carried out. Measured with immunoSEQ multiplex PCR; TCRdb has only the in-frame clones, and not every one. The sample has about 67,000 clones, more than 80% seen once; the top ten hold 12%. Sequenced sample: PBMCs. Every receptor here comes from a woman in her twenties or thirties in good health and CMV-seropositive.

The chain is built from TRBV21-1 and TRBJ2-7; the DNA was not compared with TRBD2, the D call given in the table. TRBV21-1 is termed a pseudogene. This CDR3 has 20 amino acids. The DNA of the CDR3 is TGTGCCAGCAGCAAATCTAGGCGGGGACTAGCGGGATTCGGCTCCTACGAGCAGTACTTC. It yields the protein CASSKSRRGLAGFGSYEQYF.

This sequence joins TRBV9 and TRBJ2-1; TRBD2 matches 7 bases. There are 16 residues in the CDR3. The V and J ends lost 6 bases and 4 bases, in that order; junction bases with no gene match: 13. Looked up from germline, CDR1 is SGDLS and CDR2 is YYNGEE. In DNA, the CDR3 is TGTGCCAGCACCCCAGGAAGGCTAGCGGATTACAATGAGCAGTTCTTC. It codes for CASTPGRLADYNEQFF.

The chain recombines TRBV7-2 with TRBJ2-1; 10 bases map to TRBD2. Germline CDR1 reads SGHTA; CDR2 reads FQGNSA. The CDR3 spans 18 residues. The V and J ends lost 1 base and 8 bases, in that order; junction bases with no gene match: 14. CDR3 bases: TGTGCCAGCAGCTTAGGGATGGCTAGCGGGAGCCTAAGAGATGAGCAGTTCTTC. Translating it yields CASSLGMASGSLRDEQFF. The full variable domain, in which reference TRBV7-2 and TRBJ2-1 provide the parts outside the CDR3, is GAGVSQSPSNKVTEKGKDVELRCDPISGHTALYWYRQSLGQGLEFLIYFQGNSAPDKSGLPSDRFSAERTGGSVSTLTIQRTQQEDSAVYLCASSLGMASGSLRDEQFFGPGTRLTVL.

The sample holds one count of this clone. The genes are TRBV4-2 and TRBJ2-3; D not resolved. The V end was cut by 0 bases, the J end by 6 bases, with 7 bases between. Germline assignment: CDR1 LGHNA and CDR2 YNFKEQ. The CDR3 spans 13 residues. CDR3 protein: CASSQDSADTQYF. In nucleotides, the CDR3 is TGTGCCAGCAGCCAAGATTCCGCGGATACGCAGTATTTT.

The rearrangement joins TRBV27 to TRBJ1-4; D is perhaps TRBD1 (6 bases). Per germline, CDR1 MNHEY and CDR2 SMNVEV (reference sequence). Deletions cut 6 bases from V and 10 bases from J, with 15 bases between. CDR3 length: 13 residues. CDR3 loop: CASRSGVFGKLFF. As DNA, the CDR3 is TGTGCCAGCAGGTCAGGGGTGTTCGGAAAACTGTTTTTT.

The CDR3 coding sequence is TGTGCCAGTACCAACCCGGGACTAGTAAGGTTGAGCGGGGAGCTGTTTTTT. It codes for CASTNPGLVRLSGELFF. The chain is built from TRBV19 and TRBJ2-2; 8 bases agree with TRBD2. This CDR3 is 17 amino acids long. V was pared by 7 bases and J by 7 bases, with 17 bases of the junction left unmatched. The germline gives CDR1 LNHDA, CDR2 SQIVND (reference sequence).

The chain uses TRBV19 and TRBJ2-7, with 10 bases identical to TRBD2. This CDR3 comprises 15 residues. The ends lost 9 bases at V and 6 bases at J; junction bases unmatched: 14. Germline V gives CDR1 LNHDA, CDR2 SQIVND (reference sequence). CDR3 coding DNA: TGTGCCAGCAAAGGATCTAGCGGGAGTTCCCTCGAGCAGTACTTC. As protein: CASKGSSGSSLEQYF.

The chain couples TRBV5-4 to TRBJ2-5; a possible D gene is TRBD1 (6 bases). Germline V lookup: CDR1 SGHNT, CDR2 YYREEE (reference sequence). The CDR3 runs 15 residues. V was pared by 0 bases and J by 3 bases, with 12 bases between. The CDR3 region is CASSLVWGQEETQYF. As DNA, the CDR3 is TGTGCCAGCAGCTTGGTATGGGGGCAGGAAGAGACCCAGTACTTC. The variable domain in full, with the rest retrieved from reference TRBV5-4 and TRBJ2-5, is ETGVTQSPTHLIKTRGQQVTLRCSSQSGHNTVSWYQQALGQGPQFIFQYYREEENGRGNFPPRFSGLQFPNYSSELNVNALELDDSALYLCASSLVWGQEETQYFGPGTRLLVL.

The V and J genes are TRBV11-3 and TRBJ2-1; TRBD2 matches 8 bases. V was clipped by 4 bases and J by 3 bases; unmatched bases: 11. Germline CDR1 SGHNT, CDR2 YENEEA. There are 17 residues in the CDR3. CDR3 DNA: TGTGCCAGCAGCTACAGCGGCCGGGAGGGCCTCTACAATGAGCAGTTCTTC. Protein sequence: CASSYSGREGLYNEQFF.

This chain joins TRBV11-1 and TRBJ1-6; D is uncertain. Germline CDR1 SGHAT, CDR2 FQDESV (reference sequence). The CDR3 extends over 13 amino acids. V lost 5 bases and J lost 5, with 7 bases in between. In DNA form, the CDR3 reads TGTGCCAGCAGCCCCCCAGATAATTCACCCCTCCACTTT. As protein: CASSPPDNSPLHF.

The chain employs TRBV4-1 and TRBJ2-5; TRBD2 matches 7 bases. V lost 4 bases, J lost 2 bases, and 4 bases stayed unmatched. This CDR3 spans 14 amino acids. CDR1 is MGHRA and CDR2 is YSYEKL in the germline V gene. The CDR3 sequence: CASSRRERQETQYF. The DNA for the CDR3 is TGCGCCAGCAGCCGGCGGGAGAGACAAGAGACCCAGTACTTC.

The V gene is TRBV5-1, the J gene TRBJ2-1; TRBD2 aligns across 10 bases. Germline CDR1 SGHRS, CDR2 YFSETQ. The CDR3 totals 17 residues. The V and J ends lost 4 bases and 7 bases, in that order; junction bases with no gene match: 14. The CDR3 loop is CASSRSPAGGPSNEQFF. The DNA for the CDR3 is TGCGCCAGCAGCCGGTCCCCAGCGGGAGGGCCTTCTAATGAGCAGTTCTTC. The entire variable domain, with the rest obtained from reference TRBV5-1 and TRBJ2-1, is as follows: KAGVTQTPRYLIKTRGQQVTLSCSPISGHRSVSWYQQTPGQGLQFLFEYFSETQRNKGNFPGRFSGRQFSNSRSEMNVSTLELGDSALYLCASSRSPAGGPSNEQFFGPGTRLTVL.

This chain connects TRBV30 to TRBJ1-3, with D unclear. V was clipped by 4 bases and J by 2 bases, with 6 bases between them. The CDR3 covers 12 residues. Germline V gene data show CDR1 as GTSNPN and CDR2 as SVGIG (reference sequence). The DNA for the CDR3 is TGTGCCTGGAAGGAGCCTGGAAACACCATATATTTT. Translation gives CAWKEPGNTIYF.

The chain recombines TRBV5-5 with TRBJ2-7; perhaps TRBD1 as D (5 bases). V was shortened by 3 bases and J by 3 bases, with 13 bases between the two germline ends. Per the germline V gene, CDR1 is SGHKS and CDR2 is YYEKEE (reference sequence). CDR3 size: 14 residues. The CDR3 sequence is CASSSTATVYEQYF. The CDR3 region has the DNA TGTGCCAGCAGCTCGACAGCGACGGTCTACGAGCAGTACTTC.

The chain couples TRBV15 to TRBJ2-5; 10 nucleotides align to TRBD2. Germline trimming cut 1 base from V and 2 bases from J; bases unmatched to any gene: 4. The CDR3 contains 16 residues. Per the germline V gene, CDR1 is LNHNV and CDR2 is YYDKDF (reference sequence). CDR3 bases: TGTGCCACCAGCAGAGTAGCGGGAGGATATCAAGAGACCCAGTACTTC. Protein product: CATSRVAGGYQETQYF.

This chain joins TRBV7-2 and TRBJ2-3; no definite D call. Germline CDR1 SGHTA, CDR2 FQGNSA. Between the trimmed V and J ends, which lost 6 bases and 4 bases, there was a span of 14 bases. CDR3 length: 14 amino acids. DNA of the CDR3: TGTGCCAGCAGGTCATTTACTTTGGCAGATACGCAGTATTTT. Residues: CASRSFTLADTQYF.

Only one count was recorded for this clone. Other DNA sequences in the same sample also yield this CDR3. The V and J genes are TRBV28 and TRBJ1-4; no firm D call. The CDR3 has 12 residues. The germline V gene encodes CDR1 MDHEN and CDR2 SYDVKM. The V gene lost 1 base and the J gene lost 8 bases, with 5 bases spanning the gap. CDR3 sequence: CASSLLREKLFF. The CDR3, as DNA: TGTGCCAGCAGTTTATTGAGGGAAAAACTGTTTTTT.

The genes are TRBV5-6 and TRBJ1-1, with D perhaps TRBD1 (6 bases). CDR3 length: 15 residues. The V and J ends lost 5 bases and 0 bases respectively, with 14 bases between them. Germline CDR1 reads SGHDT; CDR2 reads YYEEEE. The CDR3 DNA follows: TGTGCCAGCAGAAGAACAGGGAAGATGAACACTGAAGCTTTCTTT. Protein: CASRRTGKMNTEAFF. The full variable domain, rest sourced from reference TRBV5-6 and TRBJ1-1, is DAGVTQSPTHLIKTRGQQVTLRCSPKSGHDTVSWYQQALGQGPQFIFQYYEEEERQRGNFPDRFSGHQFPNYSSELNVNALLLGDSALYLCASRRTGKMNTEAFFGQGTRLTVV.

This chain links TRBV5-1 with TRBJ1-2, with TRBD1 matching over 10 bases. Germline CDR1 reads SGHRS; CDR2 reads YFSETQ. V was pared by 4 bases and J by 4 bases, with 4 bases of the junction left unmatched. This CDR3 has 14 amino acids. As DNA, the CDR3 is TGCGCCAGCAGCCCCAGGACAGGGGGCTATGGCTACACCTTC. It translates to CASSPRTGGYGYTF.

V usage is TRBV5-1 and J usage is TRBJ2-3, with 9 bases matching TRBD1. Germline loops: CDR1 SGHRS, CDR2 YFSETQ. V lost 3 bases, J lost 5 bases, and 4 bases stayed unmatched. This CDR3 is 14 amino acids long. As DNA, the CDR3 is TGCGCCAGCAGCTGGGGACAGGGACTAGATACGCAGTATTTT. This gives the protein CASSWGQGLDTQYF.

The gene calls are TRBV19 and TRBJ1-5; D gene unclear. CDR1 is LNHDA, CDR2 SQIVND, per germline (reference sequence). V lost 4 bases and J 6 bases, leaving 10 bases between the germline ends. The CDR3 covers 13 residues. Here the CDR3 DNA reads TGTGCCAGTAGTACCTCGAACTCTCAGCCCCAGCATTTT. Translation gives CASSTSNSQPQHF.

V and J are TRBV18 and TRBJ2-7, with 7 bases identical to TRBD1. The CDR3 runs to 15 residues. The ends lost 2 bases at V and 3 bases at J; junction bases unmatched: 7. Germline-derived CDR1 and CDR2 are KGHSH and LQKENI. As DNA, the CDR3 is TGTGCCAGCTCACCAAACAGGGGTACTTTCTACGAGCAGTACTTC. This translates into CASSPNRGTFYEQYF. Supplemented by reference TRBV18 and TRBJ2-7, the full variable domain reads NAGVMQNPRHLVRRRGQEARLRCSPMKGHSHVYWYRQLPEEGLKFMVYLQKENIIDESGMPKERFSAEFPKEGPSILRIQQVVRGDSAAYFCASSPNRGTFYEQYFGPGTRLTVT.

V gene TRBV6-5 combines with J gene TRBJ1-2; no clear D. The CDR3 runs 12 residues. The germline CDR1 and CDR2 sequences are MNHEY and SVGAGI. The V and J ends lost 5 bases and 5 bases respectively, with 9 bases between them. Here the CDR3 DNA reads TGTGCCAGCAGTCGGACGGGATATGGCTACACCTTC. Translated: CASSRTGYGYTF.